This is a list of T cell receptor beta chains from one sample in a study of memory CD4+ T cells and cytomegalovirus serostatus. Sequencing used immunoSEQ multiplex PCR; TCRdb keeps in-frame clones, though not all of them. The sample carries approximately 53,000 clones, about four fifths recorded once. The specimen sequenced was memory CD4+ T cells from blood. These receptors originate from an adult in good health and CMV-seronegative. Each CDR3 is given with its conserved first and last residue.

j_gene: TRBJ1-1
v_gene: TRBV6-5
CDR3aa: CASRGTSMNTEAFF

j_gene: TRBJ1-5
v_gene: TRBV18
CDR3aa: CASSSKGGNQPQHF

j_gene: TRBJ2-3
v_gene: TRBV2
CDR3aa: CASSPSLGPNTDTQYF

j_gene: TRBJ1-5
v_gene: TRBV29-1
CDR3aa: CSVEDPPQPQHF

j_gene: TRBJ2-5
v_gene: TRBV28
CDR3aa: CASSPQITSETQYF

j_gene: TRBJ1-2
v_gene: TRBV7-2
CDR3aa: CASSGTSGTALYGYTF

j_gene: TRBJ2-7
v_gene: TRBV7-3
CDR3aa: CASSPGGTYEQYF

j_gene: TRBJ2-4
v_gene: TRBV19
CDR3aa: CASSIPTNIQYF

j_gene: TRBJ1-2
v_gene: TRBV6-5
CDR3aa: CASSAQQGGVGYTF

j_gene: TRBJ1-2
v_gene: TRBV30
CDR3aa: CAWSVRGGDYGYTF

j_gene: TRBJ1-2
v_gene: TRBV30
CDR3aa: CAWTLAYGYTF

j_gene: TRBJ2-6
v_gene: TRBV5-8
CDR3aa: CASSFFQGAPGANVLTF

j_gene: TRBJ1-1
v_gene: TRBV30
CDR3aa: CACDRVEAFF

j_gene: TRBJ2-3
v_gene: TRBV7-2
CDR3aa: CASSFTGRTDTQYF

j_gene: TRBJ2-7
v_gene: TRBV5-6
CDR3aa: CASSTGPLDDEQYF

j_gene: TRBJ2-7
v_gene: TRBV21-1
CDR3aa: CASSKAYGGSSYEQYF

j_gene: TRBJ2-5
v_gene: TRBV5-4
CDR3aa: CASSLDRDETQYF

j_gene: TRBJ2-2
v_gene: TRBV5-1
CDR3aa: CASSLDRADGELFF

j_gene: TRBJ1-4
v_gene: TRBV19
CDR3aa: CASSPGSLTNEKLFF

j_gene: TRBJ2-1
v_gene: TRBV19
CDR3aa: CARWSGSSYNEQFF

j_gene: TRBJ1-2
v_gene: TRBV5-4
CDR3aa: CASSSAIAHTNYGYTF

j_gene: TRBJ1-5
v_gene: TRBV5-1
CDR3aa: CASSLAGLLNQPQHF

j_gene: TRBJ2-2
v_gene: TRBV19
CDR3aa: CASSVTGSSTGELFF

j_gene: TRBJ1-5
v_gene: TRBV19
CDR3aa: CASSPWTESGNQPQHF

j_gene: TRBJ1-1
v_gene: TRBV13
CDR3aa: CASSTRETEAFF

j_gene: TRBJ2-1
v_gene: TRBV7-2
CDR3aa: CASSFLGQPLVLAASEQFF

j_gene: TRBJ2-7
v_gene: TRBV4-1
CDR3aa: CASSPGPSYEQYF

j_gene: TRBJ2-5
v_gene: TRBV7-2
CDR3aa: CASSTGQGGETQYF

j_gene: TRBJ2-2
v_gene: TRBV11-1
CDR3aa: CASSFARTPGNTGELFF

j_gene: TRBJ2-7
v_gene: TRBV4-2
CDR3aa: CASSQGQGPSYEQYF

j_gene: TRBJ2-3
v_gene: TRBV5-1
CDR3aa: CASSSVAGGADTQYF

j_gene: TRBJ1-6
v_gene: TRBV27
CDR3aa: CASSSGPHDHSPLHF

j_gene: TRBJ2-1
v_gene: TRBV5-4
CDR3aa: CASSPPRGNYNEQFF

j_gene: TRBJ2-1
v_gene: TRBV4-2
CDR3aa: CASSPQGNNEQFF

j_gene: TRBJ2-5
v_gene: TRBV9
CDR3aa: CASSVAGGQVEETQYF

j_gene: TRBJ2-1
v_gene: TRBV10-3
CDR3aa: CAISSSGGGYNEQFF

j_gene: TRBJ2-1
v_gene: TRBV29-1
CDR3aa: CSVGQGNGEQFF

j_gene: TRBJ2-5
v_gene: TRBV10-3
CDR3aa: CAIRGSQETQYF

j_gene: TRBJ2-3
v_gene: TRBV11-2
CDR3aa: CASSLVPRAGGTDTQYF

j_gene: TRBJ2-5
v_gene: TRBV5-4
CDR3aa: CASSLALAGQETQYF

j_gene: TRBJ2-7
v_gene: TRBV5-4
CDR3aa: CASSKSDSSYEQYF

j_gene: TRBJ1-6
v_gene: TRBV14
CDR3aa: CASSHPGQNSPLHF

j_gene: TRBJ1-3
v_gene: TRBV9
CDR3aa: CASSSWGSGNTIYF

j_gene: TRBJ2-1
v_gene: TRBV12-5
CDR3aa: CASGPSPSGVREQFF

j_gene: TRBJ1-4
v_gene: TRBV5-1
CDR3aa: CASSSQGLGNEKLFF

j_gene: TRBJ2-1
v_gene: TRBV27
CDR3aa: CASSPIGLAGGQGHNEQFF

j_gene: TRBJ2-1
v_gene: TRBV5-1
CDR3aa: CASSLPQVGSSYNEQFF

j_gene: TRBJ2-5
v_gene: TRBV5-1
CDR3aa: CASSLEGSPKETQYF

j_gene: TRBJ2-4
v_gene: TRBV4-2
CDR3aa: CASSQDLRGGKNIQYF

j_gene: TRBJ1-2
v_gene: TRBV5-1
CDR3aa: CASSPPGGQREGYTF

j_gene: TRBJ1-2
v_gene: TRBV4-1
CDR3aa: CASSQPGTGNYGYTF

j_gene: TRBJ1-3
v_gene: TRBV7-9
CDR3aa: CASSSAGFVSGNTIYF

j_gene: TRBJ1-2
v_gene: TRBV10-3
CDR3aa: CAISPAGLNYGYTF

j_gene: TRBJ2-5
v_gene: TRBV7-2
CDR3aa: CASSLRQGYETQYF

j_gene: TRBJ2-5
v_gene: TRBV7-9
CDR3aa: CASSLGQGWETQYF